A selection of T cell receptor beta chains follows, all from one sample in a study of T cells expressing NK-cell markers. TCRdb reworked the 5' RACE reads into one entry per CDR3 protein, no DNA. The sample table sets out 140,000 or so distinct CDR3 sequences. The specimen sequenced was blood T cells: a sorted CD56 or NKG2C T cell subset, CD4+ or CD8+ T cells, or bulk PBMC T cells (not recorded which). The source of these receptors is a man between 18 and 35 years old in good health. CDR3s include the opening cysteine and the closing phenylalanine or tryptophan.

v_call	j_call	cdr3_length	cdr3_aa
TRBV19	TRBJ1-5	16	CASSIVPGKGNQPQHF
TRBV6-5	TRBJ2-7	17	CASSYGLAARYSYEQYF
TRBV6-5	TRBJ2-3	17	CASSYRAAESYTDTQYF
TRBV12-3/TRBV12-4	TRBJ1-5	14	CASTSQGPAGPQHF
TRBV12-3/TRBV12-4	TRBJ2-7	15	CASSLITSGRYEQYF
TRBV6-1	TRBJ2-7	14	CASGAFVESGEQYF
TRBV4-1	TRBJ2-2	14	CASSQVQGGGELFF
TRBV4-2	TRBJ2-7	15	CASSPTSGRAEEQYF
TRBV20-1	TRBJ2-3	15	CSAFGLDISTDTQYF
TRBV7-9	TRBJ2-2	13	CAARGRFTGELFF
TRBV11-2	TRBJ2-1	14	CASSRDGVYNEQFF
TRBV3-1	TRBJ2-3	14	CASSQDEPADTQYF
TRBV7-9	TRBJ2-5	15	CASSVPGGLGETQYF